This T cell receptor (beta chain) was recorded in a study of blood T cell repertoires in COVID-19. Study background: COVID-19 samples collected from the United States, Italy and Spain covered acute and convalescent phases. Sources were T cells, B-cell-depleted T cells, or PBMCs; the material itself was cDNA or gDNA.

Participants came from about two dozen US areas, aged roughly 18 to 89 years. Cohort allocation depended upon clinical history that participants reported. The protocol was immunoSEQ multiplex PCR, while the TCRdb copy is restricted to in-frame clones and leaves out a portion. The profile shows approximately 260,000 clones, about 87% of them singletons. The V gene lost 11 bases and the J gene lost 7 bases, with 26 bases spanning the gap. CDR1 and CDR2 from the germline V gene are ENHRY and SYGVKD. The CDR3 sequence is 15 residues long. Sequenced sample: PBMCs or T cells enriched from blood (not recorded which). The source is a woman in her forties with acute COVID-19. The J gene is TRBJ1-2, the V gene TRBV10-3, with unresolved D. CDR3: CASRSTSLQYSGYTF. The DNA for the CDR3 is TGTGCCTCCCGCTCGACCAGCCTACAGTACTCTGGCTACACCTTC.